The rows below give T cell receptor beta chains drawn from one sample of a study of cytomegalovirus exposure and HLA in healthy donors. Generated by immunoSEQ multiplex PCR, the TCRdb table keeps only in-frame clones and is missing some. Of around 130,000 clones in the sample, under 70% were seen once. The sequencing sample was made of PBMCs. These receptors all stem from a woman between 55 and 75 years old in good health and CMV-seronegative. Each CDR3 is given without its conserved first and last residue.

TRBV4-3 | ASSQGLAGTYEQY
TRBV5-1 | ASSQISGKDNEQF
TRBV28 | ASSLRGSNQPQH
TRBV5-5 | ASSLGVRASAYEQY
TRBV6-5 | ASSYSGGRAEAF
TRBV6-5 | ASSPGGLAGGEQY
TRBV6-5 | ASRSTSGALYTQY
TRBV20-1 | SARGQNEQF
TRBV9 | ASSPRVGTGGLRDIQY
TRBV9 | ASSAQTSGTDTQY
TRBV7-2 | ASSSLFGGSGRYNEQF
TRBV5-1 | ASRLAADSYNEQF
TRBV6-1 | ASKDRGREKLF
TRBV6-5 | ASSYEDKDQPQH
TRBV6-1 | ASSEPLPRTEAF
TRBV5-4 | ASSLDSSNQPQH
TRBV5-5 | ASSQGQGRTYAGELF